This TCR beta chain came from a study of OX40 agonist ivuxolimab in advanced cancers. Across the whole study: Mean age approximately 66 years, range roughly 23 to 79; about 81% male.

J gave up 3 bases and V 3 bases, and 6 bases lay outside the gene matches. The length of the CDR3 is 15 residues. CDR1 and CDR2 (germline): SNHLY, FYNNEI. Clones were read by immunoSEQ multiplex PCR, and TCRdb kept only the in-frame ones, dropping some. Of 25,000 to 35,000 clones in the sample, 70% to 90% were seen once. The genes are TRBV2 and TRBJ1-2; 8 nucleotides line up with TRBD1. Sequencing used CD4+ or CD8+ T cells sorted from blood, obtained in a trial of the OX40 agonist ivuxolimab. This clonotype originated in an adult with an advanced solid tumor such as melanoma, head and neck, liver or kidney cancer. DNA of the CDR3: TGTGCCAGCAGTGATCCGGGACAGGCTCACTATGGCTACACCTTC. It translates to CASSDPGQAHYGYTF.